Sequencing of this T cell receptor beta chain was carried out in a study of T-cell reconstitution after alpha-beta-depleted transplantation in children. Unique molecular identifiers were incorporated during preparation of the TCRbeta library. MiXCR, run by TCRdb on the PCR reads, gives a single entry per CDR3 protein. The data hold about 250,000 distinct CDR3 sequences, with 20% to 30% observed a single time. Regarding this clonotype: Its antigen is still unknown.

Study-level findings and limits: Surviving recipient T cells and thymic progenitors produced the high day-60 TCRbeta diversity seen in some patients. Once a year had passed after transplant, T-cell counts and diversity came mostly from newly produced T cells. Reported findings indicate that, about two months after transplant, alpha-beta T cells came from several hundred expanded clones, which were derived from non-depleted graft cells.

The CDR3 is 14 amino acids. The V end lost 8 bases, the J end lost 4 bases, and 16 bases lay between the germline ends. CDR1 and CDR2 (germline): MNHEY, SMNVEV (reference sequence). V is TRBV27 and J is TRBJ2-3; no clear D. This TCR was recovered from a female patient younger than 10 who had a stem cell transplant for congenital amegakaryocytic thrombocytopenia, so the T cells may come from the graft donor. The sequences come from PBMCs, mostly from graft donor cells, collected 360 days after TCRalphabeta/CD19-depleted stem cell transplant. In nucleotides, the CDR3 is TGTGCCAGCGGACGGACCGAGTCTTCAGATACGCAGTATTTT. This sequence encodes CASGRTESSDTQYF.